This T cell receptor delta chain stems from a study of gamma-delta chains in newborns, infants, children. Study-level background: Innate gammadelta T cells reportedly expand polyclonally right after birth, driven by microbial exposure, per the title.

Concerning this clone itself: Germline is not matched at one junction end, which may reflect a read error. Within the sample, other DNA sequences also encode this same CDR3.

TCRdb fed the reads to CATT. Here the sample spans 2,300 or so delta-chain clones, 6.5% to 8.5% being singletons. The length of the CDR3 is 11 residues. The germline V gene has CDR1 GEAIGNYY and CDR2 EKD. Sequencing was done on a sample of blood. The source is a child who was a newborn, infant or young child, either healthy, febrile or measles-vaccinated (not recorded which). The chain recombines TRDV2 with TRDJ3, with D possibly TRDD3 on 6 matching bases. Here the CDR3 DNA reads TGTGCCTGTGACACCGTCCTGGGGTATACCTTT. It codes for CACDTVLGYTF.